These 25 T cell receptor beta chains came from one sample sequenced in a study of cytomegalovirus exposure and HLA in healthy donors. The PCR contained 60 Vbeta and 13 Jbeta primers. Some clones are missing from TCRdb's copy, which holds only in-frame ones; the method was immunoSEQ multiplex PCR. The ten top clones account for 6.5%, within a sample of under 200,000 clones. Sequenced: PBMCs. The receptors derive from a man aged 25 to 40 in good health and CMV-seronegative.

The chain is built from TRBV4-1 and TRBJ1-1; D is ambiguous. The germline V gene encodes CDR1 MGHRA and CDR2 YSYEKL. The CDR3 runs to 15 residues. V was trimmed by 4 bases and J by 1 base, leaving 13 bases between them. The CDR3 is CASSRNPSQNTEAFF. As DNA, the CDR3 is TGCGCCAGCAGCCGCAACCCGAGTCAGAACACTGAAGCTTTCTTT.

This rearrangement joins TRBV28 to TRBJ1-5; 9 bases match TRBD1. The germline V gene encodes CDR1 MDHEN and CDR2 SYDVKM. V shed 6 bases, J shed 1 base, and the junction held 13 bases outside the gene matches. This CDR3 comprises 18 residues. The CDR3, as DNA: TGTGCCAGCAGGGGGATTTACAGGGGGCTTGTAAGCAATCAGCCCCAGCATTTT. Its protein product is CASRGIYRGLVSNQPQHF. The full variable domain, with the rest looked up from reference TRBV28 and TRBJ1-5, is DVKVTQSSRYLVKRTGEKVFLECVQDMDHENMFWYRQDPGLGLRLIYFSYDVKMKEKGDIPEGYSVSREKKERFSLILESASTNQTSMYLCASRGIYRGLVSNQPQHFGDGTRLSIL.

V is TRBV4-1 and J is TRBJ1-5, with D perhaps TRBD1 (5 bases). Deletions cut 0 bases from V and 4 bases from J, with 10 bases between. The CDR3 is made up of 15 amino acids. Germline V gives CDR1 MGHRA, CDR2 YSYEKL. CDR3 sequence: CASSQDSQGNQPQHF. In nucleotides, the CDR3 is TGCGCCAGCAGCCAAGATAGTCAGGGTAATCAGCCCCAGCATTTT.

The CDR3 nucleotides read TGTGCCAGCAGTAGGGACAGCCTCCTCAACACTGAAGCTTTCTTT. Its protein is CASSRDSLLNTEAFF. The chain has TRBV6-5 and TRBJ1-1; the match to TRBD1 covers 7 bases. Losses at the gene ends were 5 bases for V and 2 bases for J; bases not matched to a gene: 8. The CDR3 has 15 amino acids. CDR1 is MNHEY, CDR2 SVGAGI, per germline.

Comments on this clone: Its ends do not fully match the called genes, so a read error is possible. The chain carries TRBV6-1 and TRBJ2-3, with 8 nucleotides matching TRBD2. This CDR3 comprises 14 residues. The V gene's germline CDR1 is MNHNS and CDR2 SASEGT. The CDR3 region is CASTERLATDTQYF. The CDR3, as DNA: TGTGCCAGCACTGAAAGACTAGCGACAGATACGCAGTATTTT.

The chain uses TRBV30 and TRBJ1-3, with a weak D call TRBD1 (5 bases). The V end was cut by 0 bases, the J end by 0 bases, with 15 bases between. The germline V gene has CDR1 GTSNPN and CDR2 SVGIG (reference sequence). The CDR3 runs 17 residues. The CDR3 spells CAWSVGVGSFSGNTIYF. The CDR3 DNA reads as TGTGCCTGGAGTGTAGGGGTTGGCTCCTTCTCTGGAAACACCATATATTTT. The full variable domain, completed using reference TRBV30 and TRBJ1-3, is SQTIHQWPATLVQPVGSPLSLECTVEGTSNPNLYWYRQAAGRGLQLLFYSVGIGQISSEVPQNLSASRPQDRQFILSSKKLLLSDSGFYLCAWSVGVGSFSGNTIYFGEGSWLTVV.

CDR3 coding DNA: TGTGCCTCATCGGGGTTTAATCAGCCCCAGCATTTT. Translated, it gives CASSGFNQPQHF. The chain links TRBV15 to TRBJ1-5, with unresolved D. Trimming left V 11 bases short and J 4 bases short, with 12 bases between. The CDR3 is 12 residues long. Germline loops: CDR1 LNHNV, CDR2 YYDKDF (reference sequence).

The chain joins TRBV11-2 to TRBJ1-4; no clear D. The CDR3 extends over 14 amino acids. Germline lookup yields CDR1 SGHAT and CDR2 FQNNGV. The germline V and J ends were trimmed by 5 bases and 8 bases, with 15 bases remaining between them. CDR3 in DNA: TGTGCCAGCAGCCAGCGATCCGGGAGGGAAAAACTGTTTTTT. This codes for CASSQRSGREKLFF.

The chain combines TRBV18 with TRBJ1-2, with TRBD1 matching 8 bases. The V segment lost 8 bases and the J segment 3 bases; nucleotides outside the gene matches: 2. The CDR3 is made up of 12 amino acids. The V gene's germline CDR1 is KGHSH and CDR2 LQKENI. The CDR3 sequence: CASTDRDYGYTF. The CDR3 DNA reads as TGTGCCAGCACGGACAGGGACTATGGCTACACCTTC.

For this clone: This sample includes further DNA sequences coding for the same CDR3. The CDR3 DNA reads as TGTGCCAGCAGCTCGCAGGGGAACACTGAAGCTTTCTTT. Translation: CASSSQGNTEAFF. The chain has TRBV7-9 and TRBJ1-1; possibly TRBD1 for D (5 bases). With 4 bases removed from V and 1 base from J, the gap between germline ends came to 7 bases. Germline values: CDR1 SEHNR, CDR2 FQNEAQ (reference sequence). The length of the CDR3 is 13 residues. Looking up the rest from reference TRBV7-9 and TRBJ1-1 gives the full variable domain: DTGVSQNPRHKITKRGQNVTFRCDPISEHNRLYWYRQTLGQGPEFLTYFQNEAQLEKSRLLSDRFSAERPKGSFSTLEIQRTEQGDSAMYLCASSSQGNTEAFFGQGTRLTVV.

The V and J genes are TRBV30 and TRBJ2-4, with D perhaps matching TRBD2 (6 bases). Germline lookup yields CDR1 GTSNPN and CDR2 SVGIG (reference sequence). This CDR3 contains 17 residues. Trimming took 2 bases from V and 1 from J, leaving 18 bases between them. The DNA for the CDR3 is TGTGCCTGGAGTCCCCCGTTTCGGGAGTGGGCCAAAAACATTCAGTACTTC. Protein sequence: CAWSPPFREWAKNIQYF.

The gene calls are TRBV4-1 and TRBJ2-7; weak D call: TRBD1 (6 bases). There are 16 residues in the CDR3. CDR1 and CDR2 from the germline V gene are MGHRA and YSYEKL. The V and J ends lost 0 bases and 5 bases respectively, with 17 bases between them. CDR3 sequence: CASSQEGPGVTDEQYF. CDR3 DNA sequence: TGCGCCAGCAGCCAAGAGGGGCCAGGGGTGACCGACGAGCAGTACTTC.

V and J are TRBV10-1 and TRBJ2-1; the D gene is possibly TRBD1 (6 bases). CDR3 length: 15 amino acids. Germline V gene lookup returns CDR1 WNHNN and CDR2 SYGVQD (reference sequence). The ends were cut back, 3 bases at V and 5 bases at J, with 14 bases in the middle. DNA for the CDR3: TGCGCCAGCAGTGACCTTTTCGGACAGCACAATGAGCAGTTCTTC. Amino acid sequence: CASSDLFGQHNEQFF.

The genes are TRBV2 and TRBJ2-5; D is possibly TRBD2 (6 bases). The germline V gene has CDR1 SNHLY and CDR2 FYNNEI. This CDR3 has 14 residues. Trimming removed 2 bases at V and 4 bases at J, with 11 bases between. In nucleotides, the CDR3 is TGTGCCAGCAGTGAATTTGGGCGGGGAGAGACCCAGTACTTC. Translating gives CASSEFGRGETQYF.

The CDR3 nucleotides read TGTGCCAGCAGCTTGTCGGGCAGGGAATATCAGCCCCAGCATTTT. It encodes CASSLSGREYQPQHF. The chain employs TRBV5-6 and TRBJ1-5, with TRBD1 as a possible D gene (5 bases). Germline V CDR1 and CDR2: SGHDT, YYEEEE. CDR3 size: 15 residues. Trimming cost V 1 base and J 5 bases, with 13 bases left between them.

The rearrangement joins TRBV2 to TRBJ2-2, with TRBD2 identical over 11 bases. The germline gives CDR1 SNHLY, CDR2 FYNNEI. V was pared by 6 bases and J by 5 bases, with 2 bases of the junction left unmatched. There are 14 residues in the CDR3. In DNA, the CDR3 is TGTGCCAGCAGGCGGACTAGCGGGACCGGGGAGCTGTTTTTT. This sequence encodes CASRRTSGTGELFF. The variable domain in full, completed from reference TRBV2 and TRBJ2-2, reads EPEVTQTPSHQVTQMGQEVILRCVPISNHLYFYWYRQILGQKVEFLVSFYNNEISEKSEIFDDQFSVERPDGSNFTLKIRSTKLEDSAMYFCASRRTSGTGELFFGEGSRLTVL.

V usage is TRBV2 and J usage is TRBJ1-6; TRBD1 might be the D (6 bases). The CDR3 has 15 residues. Germline CDR1 is SNHLY and CDR2 is FYNNEI. The ends were cut back, 7 bases at V and 0 bases at J, with 10 bases in the middle. DNA of the CDR3: TGTGCCAGCACCACAGGGTTCTCCTATAATTCACCCCTCCACTTT. This sequence encodes CASTTGFSYNSPLHF.

The chain combines TRBV19 with TRBJ1-4; D unresolved. The CDR3 consists of 14 residues. V dropped 6 bases and J dropped 6 bases, with 14 bases sitting between them. CDR1 LNHDA and CDR2 SQIVND come from the germline V gene (reference sequence). CDR3 DNA sequence: TGTGCCAGTAGGGGGAGGGAATGGGATGAAAAACTGTTTTTT. Amino acids: CASRGREWDEKLFF.

The rearrangement joins TRBV19 to TRBJ2-7; 11 nucleotides agree with TRBD2. CDR1 LNHDA and CDR2 SQIVND come from the germline V gene (reference sequence). V was clipped by 8 bases and J by 5 bases; unmatched bases: 5. There are 13 residues in the CDR3. The CDR3 sequence: CASQYSGGDEQYF. The CDR3 DNA reads as TGTGCCAGTCAATATAGCGGGGGGGACGAGCAGTACTTC.

This chain connects TRBV6-6 to TRBJ1-1; weak D call: TRBD1 (5 bases). This CDR3 has 15 amino acids. The germline V gene encodes CDR1 MNHNY and CDR2 SVGAGI (reference sequence). V was pared by 7 bases and J by 1 base, with 16 bases between. In DNA, the CDR3 is TGTGCCAGCACCCACCGGGGGGGTGGGAACACTGAAGCTTTCTTT. Residues: CASTHRGGGNTEAFF.

About this clone: Other DNA sequences of this sample code for an identical CDR3. This sequence joins TRBV29-1 and TRBJ2-3; tentative D call: TRBD1 (6 bases). This CDR3 spans 16 amino acids. V was shortened by 4 bases and J by 0 bases, with 17 bases between the two germline ends. From germline, CDR1 is SQVTM and CDR2 ANQGSEA. CDR3 protein: CSVAGTTGTSTDTQYF. CDR3 coding DNA: TGCAGCGTTGCTGGGACGACAGGTACTAGCACAGATACGCAGTATTTT.

J is TRBJ1-1 and V is TRBV6-5; 9 nucleotides match TRBD1. V lost 2 bases, J lost 2 bases, and 3 bases stayed unmatched. Germline-derived CDR1 and CDR2 are MNHEY and SVGAGI. This CDR3 has 15 amino acids. CDR3 nucleotide sequence: TGTGCCAGCAGTTACGGGACAGGGCCCAACACTGAAGCTTTCTTT. This sequence encodes CASSYGTGPNTEAFF.

This chain uses TRBV5-1 with TRBJ2-3, with 9 bases fitting TRBD2. J gave up 2 bases and V 0 bases, and 7 bases lay outside the gene matches. CDR1 and CDR2 (germline): SGHRS, YFSETQ. This CDR3 has 17 amino acids. CDR3 coding DNA: TGCGCCAGCAGCTTGGCCCAAGCGGGAGGAATCACAGATACGCAGTATTTT. It translates to CASSLAQAGGITDTQYF. Full variable domain (rest looked up from reference TRBV5-1 and TRBJ2-3): KAGVTQTPRYLIKTRGQQVTLSCSPISGHRSVSWYQQTPGQGLQFLFEYFSETQRNKGNFPGRFSGRQFSNSRSEMNVSTLELGDSALYLCASSLAQAGGITDTQYFGPGTRLTVL.

The chain employs TRBV19 and TRBJ2-6; a possible D gene is TRBD2 (5 bases). CDR1 is LNHDA, CDR2 SQIVND, per germline (reference sequence). Trimming took off 10 bases at V and 4 bases at J, with 17 bases between the two ends. CDR3 length equals 15 residues. The CDR3 is CATSTRASGANVLTF. In DNA, the CDR3 is TGTGCCACCTCGACGAGGGCTTCAGGGGCCAACGTCCTGACTTTC.

CDR3 nucleotides: TGTGCCAGCAGTGCCCGACAGGGGGCGAAGAATGAGCAGTTCTTC. It specifies CASSARQGAKNEQFF. The rearrangement uses TRBV25-1 and TRBJ2-1, with 10 bases that match TRBD1. Germline-derived CDR1 and CDR2 are MGHDK and SYGVNS. The CDR3 sequence is 15 residues long. The V segment lost 4 bases and the J segment 7 bases; nucleotides outside the gene matches: 7.